This T cell receptor beta chain appears in the sequencing data of a study of blood T cell repertoires in COVID-19. Whole-study context: Acute and convalescent COVID-19 samples came from the United States, Italy and Spain. Nucleic acid was either cDNA or gDNA, and it came from T cells, B-cell-depleted T cells, or PBMCs.

The germline V gene encodes CDR1 MNHNY and CDR2 SVGAGI (reference sequence). This CDR3 spans 14 amino acids. Between the trimmed V and J ends, which lost 4 bases and 7 bases, there was a span of 14 bases. How the authors handled the data: Amplification of reference gene primers provided the estimated nucleated cell counts. TCRdb's copy holds only in-frame clones and misses some; the assay was immunoSEQ multiplex PCR. V and J calls and clone size are those listed in that table; D and trimming were worked out from the DNA. The repertoire holds roughly 200,000 clones, approximately 91% seen once, with 5% to 8% in the top ten.

The specimen sequenced was peripheral blood. The sequence was obtained from a woman aged 40 to 55 who had recovered from COVID-19. The chain joins TRBV6-6 to TRBJ2-1; weak D call: TRBD2 (6 bases). The CDR3: CASSFQTSWNEQFF. The CDR3 region has the DNA TGTGCCAGCAGTTTCCAAACTAGCTGGAATGAGCAGTTCTTC.